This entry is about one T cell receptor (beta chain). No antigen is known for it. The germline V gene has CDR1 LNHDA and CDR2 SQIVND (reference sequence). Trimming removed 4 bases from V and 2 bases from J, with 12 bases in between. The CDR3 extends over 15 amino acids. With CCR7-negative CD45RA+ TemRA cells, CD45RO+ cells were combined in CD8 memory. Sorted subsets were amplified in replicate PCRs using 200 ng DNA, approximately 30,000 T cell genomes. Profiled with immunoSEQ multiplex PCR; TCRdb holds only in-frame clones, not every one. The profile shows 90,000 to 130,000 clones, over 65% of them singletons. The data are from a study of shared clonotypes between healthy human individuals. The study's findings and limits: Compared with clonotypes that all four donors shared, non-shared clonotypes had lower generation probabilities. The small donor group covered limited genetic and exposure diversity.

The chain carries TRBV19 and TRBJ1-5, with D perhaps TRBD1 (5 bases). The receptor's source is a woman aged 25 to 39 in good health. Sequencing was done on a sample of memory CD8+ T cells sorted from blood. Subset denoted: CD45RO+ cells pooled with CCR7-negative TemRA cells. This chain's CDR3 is CASSTGRAGNQPQHF. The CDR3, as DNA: TGTGCCAGTAGTACAGGGAGGGCTGGCAATCAGCCCCAGCATTTT. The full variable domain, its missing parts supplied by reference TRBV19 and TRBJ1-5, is DGGITQSPKYLFRKEGQNVTLSCEQNLNHDAMYWYRQDPGQGLRLIYYSQIVNDFQKGDIAEGYSVSREKKESFPLTVTSAQKNPTAFYLCASSTGRAGNQPQHFGDGTRLSIL.